The present T cell receptor (beta chain) was sequenced within a study of regulatory T cells in long-lasting Graves disease. The table lists this clonotype with many counts. Time point indicated: newly diagnosed GD, antithyroid drugs for less than 3 months. PBMC-extracted RNA yielded the TCR library. Relying on iRepertoire HTBI primers and Arm-PCR of CDR3 regions, the team built TCR beta libraries. MiXCR, run by TCRdb on the multiplex PCR reads, gives a single entry per CDR3 protein. The repertoire holds 550,000 or so distinct CDR3 sequences, approximately 12% seen once, with about 8.9% in the top ten. V dropped 2 bases and J dropped 2 bases, with 6 bases sitting between them. CDR3 length: 13 residues. CDR1 and CDR2 from the germline V gene are SGHTA and FQGNSA. These data were likewise used in another study, on T cells in Graves' hyperthyroidism and ophthalmopathy. From that paper: The patients, who ranged from 18 to 65 in age, presented with newly diagnosed hyperthyroidism lasting under 2 months.

V is TRBV7-2 and J is TRBJ1-2; D is ambiguous. Source: peripheral blood mononuclear cells (PBMCs), taken at new diagnosis, from a patient treated with antithyroid drugs. The source is a woman in her twenties or thirties with Graves disease. For the CDR3, the DNA is TGTGCCAGCAGCTTACAGGAAAACTATGGCTACACCTTC. Translation: CASSLQENYGYTF.